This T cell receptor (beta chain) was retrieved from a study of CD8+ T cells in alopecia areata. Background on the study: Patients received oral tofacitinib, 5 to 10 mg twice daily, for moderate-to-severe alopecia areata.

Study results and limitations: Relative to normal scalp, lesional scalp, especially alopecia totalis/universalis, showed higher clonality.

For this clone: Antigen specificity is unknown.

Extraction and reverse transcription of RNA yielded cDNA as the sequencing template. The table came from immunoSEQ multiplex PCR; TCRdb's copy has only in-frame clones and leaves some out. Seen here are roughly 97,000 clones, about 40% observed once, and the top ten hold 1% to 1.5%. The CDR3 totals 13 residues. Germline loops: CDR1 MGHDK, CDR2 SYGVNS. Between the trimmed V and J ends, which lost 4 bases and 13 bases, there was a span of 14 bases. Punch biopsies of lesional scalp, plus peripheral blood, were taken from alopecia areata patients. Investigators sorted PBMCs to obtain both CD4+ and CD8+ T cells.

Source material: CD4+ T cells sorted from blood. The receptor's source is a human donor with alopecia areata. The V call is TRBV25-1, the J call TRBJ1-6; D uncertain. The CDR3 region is CASSVVVGSPLHF. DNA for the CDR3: TGTGCCAGCAGTGTTGTGGTAGGGTCGCCCCTCCACTTT.